This T cell receptor (beta chain) was obtained from a study of CD8+CD57+ T cells in acquired aplastic anemia. Study-wide results and limits: Overlapping CD8+ CDR3 repertoires of patients and controls contained roughly 29 shared sequences.

Points on this clonotype: The target antigen is unknown. One junction end does not reproduce the germline sequence, and a read error may be involved.

The CDR3 covers 13 residues. The germline V gene encodes CDR1 SGHTA and CDR2 FQGNSA. The use of genomic DNA as template underpinned the TCR beta VDJ and CDR3 profiling. TCRdb used MiXCR to reprocess the reads, holding one entry per CDR3 protein. Here the sample spans a few hundred thousand distinct CDR3 sequences, roughly 64% being singletons. The receptor comes from a human donor in good health, serving as a control. The chain uses TRBV7-2 and TRBJ1-5; D gene unclear. Sequences were obtained from sorted CD4+, CD8+, or CD8+CD57+ T cells (not recorded which) from PBMCs. The CDR3 protein is CASSLAAAQPLYF. The CDR3 coding sequence is TGTGCCAGCAGCTTAGCGGCGGCTCAGCCCCTGTATTTT. Drawing the rest from reference TRBV7-2 and TRBJ1-5, the complete variable domain is GAGVSQSPSNKVTEKGKDVELRCDPISGHTALYWYRQSLGQGLEFLIYFQGNSAPDKSGLPSDRFSAERTGGSVSTLTIQRTQQEDSAVYLCASSLAAAQPLYFGDGTRLSIL.